The 2 T cell receptor beta chains below all came from one sample that was sequenced in a study of T cell repertoires in cytomegalovirus infection. TCRdb passed the reads through MiXCR, listing each CDR3 protein once. Among some 500,000 distinct CDR3 sequences, 40% were seen once, and the ten largest hold around 48%. Their target antigens are unknown. The source material was cultured PBMCs, sampled from culture after CMV antigen stimulation. Receptor source: a human donor in good health (CMV status not recorded). Some clones in this sample may be carry-over from other donors' samples.

V gene TRBV12-3 or TRBV12-4 combines with J gene TRBJ2-1; tentatively, D is TRBD1 (5 bases). The CDR3 has 14 amino acids. The V end was cut by 3 bases, the J end by 3 bases, with 9 bases between. CDR3 amino acids: CASSFRQGYNEQFF. CDR3 sequence (DNA): TGTGCCAGCAGTTTCCGGCAGGGCTACAATGAGCAGTTCTTC.

This clonotype was counted only a few times. The V call is TRBV10-3, the J call TRBJ1-5, with D perhaps TRBD1 (5 bases). Germline CDR1 and CDR2: ENHRY and SYGVKD. This CDR3 is 13 amino acids long. V was pared by 11 bases and J by 2 bases, with 13 bases between. The CDR3 region has the DNA TGTGCCGCCGGCAGGGTACGCAATCAGCCCCAGCATTTT. The encoded protein is CAAGRVRNQPQHF.